The 26 T cell receptor beta chains given below trace back to one sample, sequenced in a study of shared clonotypes between healthy human individuals. TCRdb's copy holds only in-frame clones and misses some; the assay was immunoSEQ multiplex PCR. Counted here are approximately 2,000,000 clones, about 90% occurring once; the ten biggest clones make up 0.37%. The source material was naive CD4+ T cells from PBMCs. The subset is: CD45RA+ positively selected. The source is a man between 18 and 29 years old in good health. Some clones in this sample may be carry-over from other donors' samples.

The chain carries TRBV4-1 and TRBJ1-1; maybe TRBD1 (5 bases). Germline V CDR1 and CDR2: MGHRA, YSYEKL. The CDR3 is 15 residues long. V lost 4 bases, J lost 7 bases, and 19 bases lay in between. The CDR3 sequence: CASSRWGSPLGEAFF. CDR3 coding DNA: TGCGCCAGCAGCCGGTGGGGCTCCCCGTTGGGTGAAGCTTTCTTT.

The rearrangement links TRBV7-3 to TRBJ1-1; D might be TRBD1 (6 bases). CDR3 length: 13 residues. The germline V and J ends were trimmed by 1 base and 7 bases, with 10 bases remaining between them. CDR1 and CDR2 (germline): SGHTA, FQGTGA. The CDR3 sequence is CASSLNRDGEAFF. CDR3 nucleotide sequence: TGTGCCAGCAGCTTAAACAGGGATGGTGAAGCTTTCTTT.

The genes are TRBV6-4 and TRBJ2-5, with 8 bases lining up with TRBD2. The germline V gene has CDR1 MRHNA and CDR2 SNTAGT. CDR3 size: 14 residues. V trimming: 4 bases; J trimming: 4 bases; junction bases outside the gene matches: 5. The CDR3 reads CASSVPGRGETQYF. CDR3 sequence (DNA): TGTGCCAGCAGTGTCCCCGGGAGGGGAGAGACCCAGTACTTC.

Concerning this clone: The sample has other DNA sequences that encode this CDR3 too. The chain employs TRBV4-2 and TRBJ2-7; D not resolved. CDR1 and CDR2 from the germline V gene are LGHNA and YNFKEQ. The CDR3 loop spans 12 amino acids. V was pared by 0 bases and J by 5 bases, with 5 bases between. The CDR3 region has the DNA TGTGCCAGCAGCCAAGAGAGGCACGAGCAGTACTTC. This translates into CASSQERHEQYF.

Details on this clone: Within the sample, other DNA sequences also encode this same CDR3. The chain uses TRBV18 and TRBJ2-3; TRBD2 matches at 13 bases. Per germline, CDR1 KGHSH and CDR2 LQKENI. V was clipped by 3 bases and J by 5 bases; unmatched bases: 5. This CDR3 is built from 16 residues. In DNA form, the CDR3 reads TGTGCCAGCTCACCCGGACTAGCGGGAGTTGTAGATACGCAGTATTTT. This encodes CASSPGLAGVVDTQYF.

Comments on this clone: Other DNA sequences in the sample encode the same CDR3. The chain joins TRBV28 to TRBJ2-3; TRBD2 might be the D (5 bases). V lost 3 bases, J lost 3 bases, and 7 bases lay in between. Germline loops: CDR1 MDHEN, CDR2 SYDVKM. This CDR3 contains 13 residues. The DNA for the CDR3 is TGTGCCAGCAGTTTTCCGGGGACAGATACGCAGTATTTT. Encoded protein: CASSFPGTDTQYF.

This chain links TRBV5-4 with TRBJ2-2, with D tentatively TRBD1 or TRBD2 (5 bases each). V was pared by 4 bases and J by 0 bases, with 13 bases between. The CDR3 has 16 amino acids. Germline CDR1 and CDR2: SGHNT and YYREEE (reference sequence). CDR3 sequence: CASSPQGAANTGELFF. In nucleotides, the CDR3 is TGTGCCAGCAGCCCGCAGGGAGCGGCGAACACCGGGGAGCTGTTTTTT.

Concerning this clone: The identical CDR3 is also encoded by other nucleotide sequences in the sample. The V gene is TRBV18, the J gene TRBJ2-3, with D unclear. V lost 3 bases and J lost 3, with 4 bases in between. The V gene's germline CDR1 is KGHSH and CDR2 LQKENI. There are 12 residues in the CDR3. The chain's CDR3 is CASSPTTDTQYF. CDR3 DNA sequence: TGTGCCAGCTCACCGACTACAGATACGCAGTATTTT. Drawing the rest from reference TRBV18 and TRBJ2-3, the complete variable domain is NAGVMQNPRHLVRRRGQEARLRCSPMKGHSHVYWYRQLPEEGLKFMVYLQKENIIDESGMPKERFSAEFPKEGPSILRIQQVVRGDSAAYFCASSPTTDTQYFGPGTRLTVL.

The chain has TRBV29-1 and TRBJ2-5; TRBD2 matches at 7 bases. J lost 5 bases, V lost 4 bases, and 7 bases had no gene match. The CDR3 consists of 13 residues. The germline V gene encodes CDR1 SQVTM and CDR2 ANQGSEA. As DNA, the CDR3 is TGCAGCGTTGTGGGGGGGAGGCGGGAGACCCAGTACTTC. It encodes CSVVGGRRETQYF.

The chain employs TRBV27 and TRBJ1-5; 11 nucleotides match TRBD1. Germline lookup yields CDR1 MNHEY and CDR2 SMNVEV (reference sequence). There are 18 residues in the CDR3. The junction had 10 bases not matched to a gene; V was cut back by 6 bases and J by 0 bases. The CDR3 DNA follows: TGTGCCAGCAGCCAACGGGGACAGGGGGACCATAGCAATCAGCCCCAGCATTTT. The encoded protein is CASSQRGQGDHSNQPQHF.

The gene calls are TRBV27 and TRBJ2-7, with 10 bases lining up with TRBD1. Germline V CDR1 and CDR2: MNHEY, SMNVEV (reference sequence). This CDR3 has 16 residues. Germline trimming cut 4 bases from V and 5 bases from J; bases unmatched to any gene: 11. CDR3 region: CASSSLLGTGVHEQYF. Here the CDR3 DNA reads TGTGCCAGCAGTTCCCTATTAGGGACAGGGGTCCACGAGCAGTACTTC.

Comments on this clone: Within the sample, other DNA sequences also encode this same CDR3. The chain combines TRBV2 with TRBJ2-5; 8 bases align to TRBD1. This CDR3 has 14 residues. Germline CDR1 reads SNHLY; CDR2 reads FYNNEI. The V and J ends lost 6 bases and 5 bases, in that order; junction bases with no gene match: 8. CDR3 protein: CASSLQGGGETQYF. In DNA form, the CDR3 reads TGTGCCAGCAGCCTACAGGGGGGAGGTGAGACCCAGTACTTC.

This chain joins TRBV28 and TRBJ2-7, with D unclear. Per the germline V gene, CDR1 is MDHEN and CDR2 is SYDVKM. The CDR3 length is 11 residues. V was pared by 6 bases and J by 5 bases, with 8 bases between. The CDR3 DNA reads TGTGCCAGCAGCGGAGACAACGAGCAGTACTTC. Its translation is CASSGDNEQYF.

As to this clone: Other nucleotide sequences from this sample produce the same CDR3. The chain uses TRBV5-1 and TRBJ1-1; D uncertain. The V gene's germline CDR1 is SGHRS and CDR2 YFSETQ. This CDR3 has 13 amino acids. V lost 2 bases, J lost 5 bases, and 10 bases lay in between. CDR3 amino acids: CASSLGDGTEAFF. CDR3 in DNA: TGCGCCAGCAGCTTAGGCGACGGGACTGAAGCTTTCTTT. Based on the CDR3 plus reference TRBV5-1 and TRBJ1-1, the full variable domain is KAGVTQTPRYLIKTRGQQVTLSCSPISGHRSVSWYQQTPGQGLQFLFEYFSETQRNKGNFPGRFSGRQFSNSRSEMNVSTLELGDSALYLCASSLGDGTEAFFGQGTRLTVV.

The gene calls are TRBV7-9 and TRBJ1-5; 7 nucleotides line up with TRBD1. The germline V gene encodes CDR1 SEHNR and CDR2 FQNEAQ (reference sequence). V was clipped by 2 bases and J by 4 bases; unmatched bases: 11. The CDR3 contains 17 residues. CDR3 residues: CASSLILGQSYNQPQHF. Written as DNA, the CDR3 is TGTGCCAGCAGCTTAATATTGGGACAGTCGTATAATCAGCCCCAGCATTTT. The whole variable domain, remainder taken from reference TRBV7-9 and TRBJ1-5, is DTGVSQNPRHKITKRGQNVTFRCDPISEHNRLYWYRQTLGQGPEFLTYFQNEAQLEKSRLLSDRFSAERPKGSFSTLEIQRTEQGDSAMYLCASSLILGQSYNQPQHFGDGTRLSIL.

The J gene is TRBJ2-1, the V gene TRBV6-4; D unclear. The CDR3 is made up of 16 amino acids. V lost 5 bases to trimming and J lost 8 bases, with 22 bases between them. Germline V gene lookup returns CDR1 MRHNA and CDR2 SNTAGT. CDR3 sequence (DNA): TGTGCCAGCAGTCGACTCTTGACCCCCGGGTGGGATGAGCAGTTCTTC. This codes for CASSRLLTPGWDEQFF.

This clone was seen a single time. The chain is built from TRBV14 and TRBJ2-3, with a weak D call TRBD2 (6 bases). Trimming removed 0 bases at V and 8 bases at J, with 24 bases between. The CDR3 has 18 residues. The germline V gene encodes CDR1 SGHDN and CDR2 FVKESK. CDR3 loop: CASSQDVSARAFSGTQYF. As DNA, the CDR3 is TGTGCCAGCAGCCAAGACGTTTCGGCCAGGGCGTTTAGCGGTACGCAGTATTTT.

V is TRBV5-1 and J is TRBJ1-1, with D hard to call. The CDR3 covers 11 residues. Between the trimmed V and J ends, which lost 4 bases and 7 bases, there was a span of 8 bases. From germline, CDR1 is SGHRS and CDR2 YFSETQ. CDR3 region: CASSIGDEAFF. The CDR3 DNA reads as TGCGCCAGCAGCATCGGGGATGAAGCTTTCTTT.

This chain links TRBV6-1 with TRBJ2-7; D unclear. V was cut by 8 bases and J by 2 bases, with 13 bases left in between. The CDR3 runs 13 residues. From germline, CDR1 is MNHNS and CDR2 SASEGT. In DNA form, the CDR3 reads TGTGCCAGCGGGGTACTGTCGACCTACGAGCAGTACTTC. It yields the protein CASGVLSTYEQYF.

The chain carries TRBV4-3 and TRBJ1-5; D is possibly TRBD1 (6 bases). Germline CDR1 LGHNA, CDR2 YSLEER. V dropped 0 bases and J dropped 6 bases, with 15 bases sitting between them. The length of the CDR3 is 16 residues. CDR3 loop: CASSQDIGQRSQPQHF. As DNA, the CDR3 is TGCGCCAGCAGCCAAGATATAGGACAGCGATCTCAGCCCCAGCATTTT.

This clone has only one observation. The rearrangement joins TRBV29-1 to TRBJ1-1, with 12 bases aligning to TRBD1. Germline CDR1 is SQVTM and CDR2 is ANQGSEA. V was pared by 0 bases and J by 5 bases, with 7 bases of the junction left unmatched. The CDR3 has 16 residues. The CDR3: CSVEEGTGGEGTEAFF. The CDR3, as DNA: TGCAGCGTTGAAGAGGGGACAGGGGGCGAGGGGACTGAAGCTTTCTTT.

The V and J genes are TRBV4-1 and TRBJ2-3; D is uncertain. Germline CDR1 and CDR2: MGHRA and YSYEKL. V lost 1 base and J 3 bases, leaving 8 bases between the germline ends. There are 14 residues in the CDR3. The CDR3 protein is CASSQGQMTDTQYF. CDR3 DNA sequence: TGCGCCAGCAGCCAAGGCCAGATGACAGATACGCAGTATTTT.

The V call is TRBV4-1, the J call TRBJ1-6; a possible D gene is TRBD1 (5 bases). The germline V and J ends were trimmed by 0 bases and 7 bases, with 10 bases remaining between them. The CDR3 is 15 amino acids. Germline V CDR1 and CDR2: MGHRA, YSYEKL. CDR3 loop: CASSQDRGRNSPLHF. CDR3 DNA: TGCGCCAGCAGCCAAGACCGGGGGAGGAATTCACCCCTCCACTTT.

With regard to this clone: Other nucleotide sequences from this sample produce the same CDR3. CDR3 amino acids: CASSENWNTEAFF. The CDR3 bases are TGTGCCAGCAGTGAAAATTGGAACACTGAAGCTTTCTTT. The V call is TRBV6-1, the J call TRBJ1-1; no definite D call. The germline V and J ends were trimmed by 2 bases and 1 base, with 5 bases remaining between them. This CDR3 is built from 13 residues. Germline assignment: CDR1 MNHNS and CDR2 SASEGT.

The chain carries TRBV28 and TRBJ2-5; 13 positions match TRBD2. Trimming removed 6 bases from V and 5 bases from J; junction bases left unmatched: 9. The CDR3 sequence is 16 residues long. Per germline, CDR1 MDHEN and CDR2 SYDVKM. For the CDR3, the DNA is TGTGCCAGCAGGGGACGTATGACTAGCGGGAGGGAGACCCAGTACTTC. Translation gives CASRGRMTSGRETQYF.

For this clone: The identical CDR3 is also encoded by other nucleotide sequences in the sample. The rearrangement links TRBV6-1 to TRBJ2-5; 7 nucleotides align to TRBD1. CDR3 length equals 13 residues. With 4 bases clipped from V and 2 bases from J, the junction kept 1 base outside the gene matches. The germline V gene encodes CDR1 MNHNS and CDR2 SASEGT. The CDR3 loop is CASSGTGQETQYF. The CDR3 bases are TGTGCCAGCAGTGGGACAGGACAAGAGACCCAGTACTTC.